This T cell receptor (beta chain) comes out of a study of cytomegalovirus exposure and HLA in healthy donors. Germline V gene sequence: CDR1 SGHRS, CDR2 YFSETQ. The V gene lost 0 bases and the J gene lost 5 bases, with 9 bases spanning the gap. The CDR3 is 14 amino acids. PCR employed 60 Vbeta and 13 Jbeta primers. As processed by the authors: Later, 75 million to 100 million unique TCR beta chains were counted in an analysis, and approximately 10 million of them were shared. This table comes from immunoSEQ multiplex PCR, and its TCRdb copy is limited to in-frame clones, with some not included. For V, J and clone size, that table is used; D and trimming come from the DNA. The sample's table shows some 70,000 clones. Turning to this clone: Its antigen remains unknown.

Whole-study findings and limits: Most TCR beta V segments were productive about 90% or about 30% of the time in an earlier analysis. A later analysis linked a missense DCLRE1C variant to TCR beta V- and J-gene trimming.

Sequenced material: PBMCs. The receptor comes from a female donor in good health and CMV-seropositive. The chain joins TRBV5-1 to TRBJ1-5; D not certain. The DNA of the CDR3 is TGCGCCAGCAGCTTGGCCCCCGGGTATCAGCCCCAGCATTTT. It codes for CASSLAPGYQPQHF.